This TCR beta chain comes out of a study of T-cell reconstitution after alpha-beta-depleted transplantation in children. This clonotype has only a few counts. Its target is unknown. General observations from the study: Hyperexpanded clones declined; after one year, newly produced T cells mostly supplied diversity. By about two months after transplant, alpha-beta T cells reportedly arose from several hundred graft clones that had expanded. It was surviving recipient T cells and thymic progenitors that gave some patients high TCRbeta diversity at day 60.

A library of TCRbeta sequences, prepared with unique molecular identifiers, was generated. TCRdb analysed the PCR reads with MiXCR anew, one entry per CDR3 protein. The sample shows 140,000 to 150,000 distinct CDR3 sequences, around 8.8% of them seen only once. This CDR3 has 12 residues. Trimming took 5 bases from V and 6 from J; bases not matched to a gene: 6. The germline gives CDR1 GTSNPN, CDR2 SVGIG (reference sequence). This specimen consisted of PBMCs, mostly from graft donor cells, obtained 180 days after TCRalphabeta/CD19-depleted stem cell transplant. V is TRBV30 and J is TRBJ2-7; TRBD1 agrees at 8 bases. This TCR was recovered from a female patient between 2 and 15 years old who had a stem cell transplant for congenital amegakaryocytic thrombocytopenia, so the T cells may come from the graft donor. CDR3 region: CAWSPGGPEQYF. The DNA for the CDR3 is TGTGCCTGGTCCCCAGGGGGCCCCGAGCAGTACTTC.